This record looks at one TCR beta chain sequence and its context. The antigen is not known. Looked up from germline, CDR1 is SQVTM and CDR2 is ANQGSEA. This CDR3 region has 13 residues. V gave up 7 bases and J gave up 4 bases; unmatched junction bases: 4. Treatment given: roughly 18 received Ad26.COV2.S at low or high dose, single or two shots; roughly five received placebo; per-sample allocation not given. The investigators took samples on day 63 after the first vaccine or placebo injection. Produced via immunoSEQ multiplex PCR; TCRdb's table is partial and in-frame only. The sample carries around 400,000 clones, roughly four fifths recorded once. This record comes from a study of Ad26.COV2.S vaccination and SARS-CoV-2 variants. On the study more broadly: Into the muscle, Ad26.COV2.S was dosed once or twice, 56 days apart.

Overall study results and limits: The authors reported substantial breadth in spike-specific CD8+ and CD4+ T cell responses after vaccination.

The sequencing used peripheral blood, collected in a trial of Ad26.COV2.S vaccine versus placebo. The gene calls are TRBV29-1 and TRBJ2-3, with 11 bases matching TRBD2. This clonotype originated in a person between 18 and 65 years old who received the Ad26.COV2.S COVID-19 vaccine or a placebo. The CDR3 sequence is CSATSGSADTQYF. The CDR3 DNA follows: TGCAGCGCTACTAGCGGGAGTGCAGATACGCAGTATTTT.